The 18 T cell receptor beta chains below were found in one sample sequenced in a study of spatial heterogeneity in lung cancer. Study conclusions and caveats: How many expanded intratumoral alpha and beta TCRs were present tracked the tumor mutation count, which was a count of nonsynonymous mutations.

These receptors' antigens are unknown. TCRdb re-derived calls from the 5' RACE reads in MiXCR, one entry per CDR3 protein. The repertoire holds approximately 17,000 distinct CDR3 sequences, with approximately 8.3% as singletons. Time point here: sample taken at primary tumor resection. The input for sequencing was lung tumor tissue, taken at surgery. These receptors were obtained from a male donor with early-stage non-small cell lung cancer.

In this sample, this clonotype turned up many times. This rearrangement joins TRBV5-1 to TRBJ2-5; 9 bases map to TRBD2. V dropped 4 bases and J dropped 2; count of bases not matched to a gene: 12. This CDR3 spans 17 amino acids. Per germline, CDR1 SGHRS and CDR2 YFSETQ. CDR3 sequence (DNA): TGCGCCAGCAGCCCCTCTCTGGCGGGGGGGCCTCAAGAGACCCAGTACTTC. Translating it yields CASSPSLAGGPQETQYF. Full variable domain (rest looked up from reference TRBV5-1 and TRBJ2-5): KAGVTQTPRYLIKTRGQQVTLSCSPISGHRSVSWYQQTPGQGLQFLFEYFSETQRNKGNFPGRFSGRQFSNSRSEMNVSTLELGDSALYLCASSPSLAGGPQETQYFGPGTRLLVL.

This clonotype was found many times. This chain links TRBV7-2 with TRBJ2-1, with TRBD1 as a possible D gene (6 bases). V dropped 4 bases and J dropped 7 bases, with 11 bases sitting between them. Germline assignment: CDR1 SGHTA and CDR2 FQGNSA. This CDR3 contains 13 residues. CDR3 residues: CASSSDSFNEQFF. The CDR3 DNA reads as TGTGCCAGCAGCTCGGACAGTTTTAATGAGCAGTTCTTC.

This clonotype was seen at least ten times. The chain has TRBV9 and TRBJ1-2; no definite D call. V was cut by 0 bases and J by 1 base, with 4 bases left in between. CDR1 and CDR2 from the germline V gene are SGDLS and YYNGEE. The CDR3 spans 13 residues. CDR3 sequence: CASSVAVNYGYTF. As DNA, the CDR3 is TGTGCCAGCAGCGTAGCTGTTAACTATGGCTACACCTTC. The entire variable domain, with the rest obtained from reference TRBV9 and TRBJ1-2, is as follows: DSGVTQTPKHLITATGQRVTLRCSPRSGDLSVYWYQQSLDQGLQFLIQYYNGEERAKGNILERFSAQQFPDLHSELNLSSLELGDSALYFCASSVAVNYGYTFGSGTRLTVV.

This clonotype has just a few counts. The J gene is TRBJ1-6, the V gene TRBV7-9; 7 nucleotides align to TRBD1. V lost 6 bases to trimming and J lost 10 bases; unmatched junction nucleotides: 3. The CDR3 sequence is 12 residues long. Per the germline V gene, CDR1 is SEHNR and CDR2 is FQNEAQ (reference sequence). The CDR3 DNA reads TGTGCCAGCAGACAGGGGAACTCACCCCTCCACTTT. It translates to CASRQGNSPLHF.

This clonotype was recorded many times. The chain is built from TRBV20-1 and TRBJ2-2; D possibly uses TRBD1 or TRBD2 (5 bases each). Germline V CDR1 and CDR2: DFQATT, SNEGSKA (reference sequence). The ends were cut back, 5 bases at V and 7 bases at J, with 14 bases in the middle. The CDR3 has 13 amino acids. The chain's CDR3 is CSAGGLLGGELFF. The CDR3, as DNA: TGCAGTGCTGGGGGTCTTTTGGGCGGGGAGCTGTTTTTT.

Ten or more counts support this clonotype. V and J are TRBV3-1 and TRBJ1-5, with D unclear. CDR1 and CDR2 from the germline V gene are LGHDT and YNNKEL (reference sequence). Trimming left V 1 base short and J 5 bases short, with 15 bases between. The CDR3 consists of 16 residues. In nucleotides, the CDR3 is TGTGCCAGCAGCCAAGGTTCTACGGCGGCGGATCAGCCCCAGCATTTT. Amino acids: CASSQGSTAADQPQHF.

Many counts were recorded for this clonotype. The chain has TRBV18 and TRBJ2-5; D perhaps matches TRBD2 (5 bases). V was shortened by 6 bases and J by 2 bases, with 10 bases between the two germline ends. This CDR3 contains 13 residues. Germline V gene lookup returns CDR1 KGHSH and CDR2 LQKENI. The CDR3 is CASSEAIQETQYF. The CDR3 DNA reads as TGTGCCAGCTCGGAGGCTATTCAAGAGACCCAGTACTTC.

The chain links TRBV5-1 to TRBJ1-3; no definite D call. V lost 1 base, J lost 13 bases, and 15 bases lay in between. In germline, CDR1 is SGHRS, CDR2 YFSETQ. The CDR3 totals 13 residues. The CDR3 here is CASSLTTGQEIYF. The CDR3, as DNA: TGCGCCAGCAGCTTGACGACGGGCCAGGAGATATATTTT.

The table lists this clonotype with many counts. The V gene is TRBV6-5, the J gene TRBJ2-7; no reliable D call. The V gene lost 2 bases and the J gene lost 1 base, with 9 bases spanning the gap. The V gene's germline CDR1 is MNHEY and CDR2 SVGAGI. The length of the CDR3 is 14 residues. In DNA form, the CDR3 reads TGTGCCAGCAGTTACGGGAAATTTTCCTACGAGCAGTACTTC. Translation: CASSYGKFSYEQYF.

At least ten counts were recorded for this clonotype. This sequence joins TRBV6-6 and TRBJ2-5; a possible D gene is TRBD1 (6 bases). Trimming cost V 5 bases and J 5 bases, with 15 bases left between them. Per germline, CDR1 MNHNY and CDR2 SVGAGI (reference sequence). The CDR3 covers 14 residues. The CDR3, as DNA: TGTGCCAGCAGTCCCGGACAGTCTTTGGAGACCCAGTACTTC. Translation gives CASSPGQSLETQYF.

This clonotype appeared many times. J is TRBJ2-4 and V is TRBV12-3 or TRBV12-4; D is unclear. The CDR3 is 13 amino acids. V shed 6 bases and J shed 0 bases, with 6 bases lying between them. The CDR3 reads CASRGLAKNIQYF. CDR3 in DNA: TGTGCCAGCAGAGGGCTAGCCAAAAACATTCAGTACTTC.

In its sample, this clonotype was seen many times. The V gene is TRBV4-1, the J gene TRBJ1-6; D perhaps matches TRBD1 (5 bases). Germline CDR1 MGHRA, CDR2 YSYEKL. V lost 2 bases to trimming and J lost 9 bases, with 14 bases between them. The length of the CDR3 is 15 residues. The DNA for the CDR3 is TGCGCCAGCAGCCAAAGGGGTGAGGTAAGTTCACCCCTCCACTTT. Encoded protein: CASSQRGEVSSPLHF.

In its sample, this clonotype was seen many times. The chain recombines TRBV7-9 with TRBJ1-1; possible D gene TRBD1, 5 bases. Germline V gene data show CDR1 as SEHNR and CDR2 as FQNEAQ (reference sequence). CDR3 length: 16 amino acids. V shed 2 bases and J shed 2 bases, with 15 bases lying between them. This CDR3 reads CASSLFMGVPNTEAFF. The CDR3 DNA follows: TGTGCCAGCAGCTTATTCATGGGGGTACCTAACACTGAAGCTTTCTTT.

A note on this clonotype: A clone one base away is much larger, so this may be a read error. The CDR3 DNA is TGTGCCAGCAGTTTAGTCAGGGGCTATGGCGACACCTTC. This codes for CASSLVRGYGDTF. The chain links TRBV27 to TRBJ1-2, with a weak D call TRBD1 (6 bases). The CDR3 has 13 amino acids. CDR1 is MNHEY, CDR2 SMNVEV, per germline (reference sequence).

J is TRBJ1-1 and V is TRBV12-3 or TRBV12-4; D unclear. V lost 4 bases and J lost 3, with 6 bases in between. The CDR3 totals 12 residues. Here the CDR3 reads CASSYIYTEAFF. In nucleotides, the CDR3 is TGTGCCAGCAGTTACATTTACACTGAAGCTTTCTTT.

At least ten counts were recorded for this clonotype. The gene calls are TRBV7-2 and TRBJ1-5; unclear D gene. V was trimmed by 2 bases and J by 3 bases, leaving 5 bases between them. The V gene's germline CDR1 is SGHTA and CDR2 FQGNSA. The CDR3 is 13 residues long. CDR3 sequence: CASSLPHNQPQHF. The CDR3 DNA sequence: TGTGCCAGCAGCTTACCTCACAATCAGCCCCAGCATTTT.

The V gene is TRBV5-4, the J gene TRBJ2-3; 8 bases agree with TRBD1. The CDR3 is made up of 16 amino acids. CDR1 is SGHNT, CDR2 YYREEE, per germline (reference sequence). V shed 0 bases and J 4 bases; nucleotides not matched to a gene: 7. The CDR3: CASSLAGDRNSDTQYF. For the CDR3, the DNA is TGTGCCAGCAGCTTGGCAGGGGACAGGAATTCAGATACGCAGTATTTT.

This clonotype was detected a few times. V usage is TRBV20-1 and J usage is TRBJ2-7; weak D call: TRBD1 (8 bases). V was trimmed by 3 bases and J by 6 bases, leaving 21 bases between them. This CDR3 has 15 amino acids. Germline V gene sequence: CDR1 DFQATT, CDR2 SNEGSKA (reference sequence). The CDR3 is CSARPHLGGTGEQYF. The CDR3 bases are TGCAGTGCTAGGCCTCATCTGGGGGGGACAGGCGAGCAGTACTTC.